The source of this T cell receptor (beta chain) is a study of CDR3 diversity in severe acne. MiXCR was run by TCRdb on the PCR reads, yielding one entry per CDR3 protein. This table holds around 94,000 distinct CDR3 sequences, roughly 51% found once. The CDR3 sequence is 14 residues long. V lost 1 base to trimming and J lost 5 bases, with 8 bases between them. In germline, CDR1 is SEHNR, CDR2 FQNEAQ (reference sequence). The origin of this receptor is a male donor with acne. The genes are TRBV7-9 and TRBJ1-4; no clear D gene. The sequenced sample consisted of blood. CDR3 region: CASSLVETNEKLFF. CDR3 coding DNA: TGTGCCAGCAGCTTAGTTGAGACGAATGAAAAACTGTTTTTT.